Listed here are 9 T cell receptor beta chains from one sample, sequenced in a study of blood T cells in healthy people across ages. The second PCR ran roughly 6 to 11 cycles with a sample-barcoded 5' primer and J-beta primers. MiXCR, run by TCRdb on the 5' RACE reads, gives a single entry per CDR3 protein. This sample carries roughly 500,000 distinct CDR3 sequences, 27% of them seen once, and the ten largest clones take less than 20%. Sequencing was done on a sample of blood. Receptor source: a woman between 65 and 79 years old in good health.

The genes are TRBV5-1 and TRBJ1-1; 8 bases agree with TRBD1. Per germline, CDR1 SGHRS and CDR2 YFSETQ. The CDR3 extends over 15 amino acids. V shed 5 bases, J shed 5 bases, and the junction held 11 bases outside the gene matches. The CDR3 DNA reads as TGCGCCAGCAGTTACACCGGACAGGGAGGAACTGAAGCTTTCTTT. Amino acids: CASSYTGQGGTEAFF. Filled out from reference TRBV5-1 and TRBJ1-1, the complete variable domain reads KAGVTQTPRYLIKTRGQQVTLSCSPISGHRSVSWYQQTPGQGLQFLFEYFSETQRNKGNFPGRFSGRQFSNSRSEMNVSTLELGDSALYLCASSYTGQGGTEAFFGQGTRLTVV.

This clonotype appeared a few times. The rearrangement links TRBV4-2 to TRBJ1-1; the match to TRBD1 covers 7 bases. The CDR3 has 14 residues. Germline values: CDR1 LGHNA, CDR2 YNFKEQ. The V gene end was trimmed by 1 base and the J gene end by 1 base; junction bases not matched to a gene: 0. This CDR3 reads CASSQGDRNTEAFF. Written as DNA, the CDR3 is TGTGCCAGCAGCCAAGGGGACAGGAACACTGAAGCTTTCTTT.

This clonotype was seen only a few times. The chain uses TRBV6-2 or TRBV6-3 and TRBJ2-1, with D perhaps TRBD2 (6 bases). Germline CDR1 reads MNHEY; CDR2 reads SVGEGT. The length of the CDR3 is 16 residues. Deletions cut 6 bases from V and 0 bases from J, with 15 bases between. CDR3 in DNA: TGTGCCAGCAGCCCCTGGGGGAGGAGCTCCTACAATGAGCAGTTCTTC. Protein product: CASSPWGRSSYNEQFF.

This clonotype was seen a handful of times. The chain is built from TRBV6-6 and TRBJ2-7; a weak D match, TRBD1 (6 bases). V lost 2 bases and J 0 bases, leaving 8 bases between the germline ends. There are 14 residues in the CDR3. Germline V gives CDR1 MNHNY, CDR2 SVGAGI (reference sequence). This CDR3 reads CASSYVRGSYEQYF. The CDR3, as DNA: TGTGCCAGCAGTTACGTCAGGGGCTCCTACGAGCAGTACTTC.

V and J are TRBV11-3 and TRBJ1-1; D remains ambiguous. This CDR3 is 14 amino acids long. The germline V gene has CDR1 SGHNT and CDR2 YENEEA. Trimming left V 5 bases short and J 0 bases short, with 10 bases between. The CDR3 DNA is TGTGCCAGCAGCCCGTATAGTATGAACACTGAAGCTTTCTTT. It codes for CASSPYSMNTEAFF.

The chain joins TRBV2 to TRBJ2-5, with 8 bases lining up with TRBD2. From germline, CDR1 is SNHLY and CDR2 FYNNEI. The junction had 14 bases not matched to a gene; V was cut back by 10 bases and J by 7 bases. The CDR3 covers 14 residues. CDR3 sequence reads: CATQASGGPGTQYF. CDR3 DNA sequence: TGTGCCACCCAAGCGAGCGGGGGTCCAGGGACCCAGTACTTC.

The chain couples TRBV9 to TRBJ2-1; 7 bases fit TRBD1. The J call is uncertain, as TRBJ2-5 better fits the DNA end. CDR3 length equals 14 residues. Germline V gene sequence: CDR1 SGDLS, CDR2 YYNGEE. The DNA for the CDR3 is TGTGCCAGCAGCGCTACAGGGGTGCAAGAGACCCAGTACTTC. It specifies CASSATGVQETQYF.

This rearrangement joins TRBV29-1 to TRBJ1-1; D is uncertain. Germline V gene sequence: CDR1 SQVTM, CDR2 ANQGSEA. V was trimmed by 7 bases and J by 3 bases, leaving 9 bases between them. The CDR3 runs 11 residues. CDR3 amino acids: CSALEDTEAFF. CDR3 nucleotides: TGCAGCGCCCTAGAGGACACTGAAGCTTTCTTT.

The DNA of the CDR3 is TGTGCCAGCAGCCAAGATATATCCCCCTTAACTGCAGTTACGCAGTATTTT. This codes for CASSQDISPLTAVTQYF. The V and J genes are TRBV4-2 and TRBJ2-3; D remains ambiguous. V was pared by 0 bases and J by 8 bases, with 21 bases between. Germline-derived CDR1 and CDR2 are LGHNA and YNFKEQ. The CDR3 is 17 residues long.